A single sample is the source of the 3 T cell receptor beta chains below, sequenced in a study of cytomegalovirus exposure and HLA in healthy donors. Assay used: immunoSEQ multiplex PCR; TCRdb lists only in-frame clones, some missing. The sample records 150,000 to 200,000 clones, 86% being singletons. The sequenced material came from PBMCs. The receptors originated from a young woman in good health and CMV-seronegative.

CDR3 in amino acids: CASSPNSHNQPQHF. The CDR3 DNA reads as TGCGCCAGCAGCCCAAACTCCCATAATCAGCCCCAGCATTTT. The chain recombines TRBV4-3 with TRBJ1-5; the D is unclear. This CDR3 comprises 14 residues. The V gene's germline CDR1 is LGHNA and CDR2 YSLEER. V was trimmed by 4 bases and J by 4 bases, leaving 11 bases between them.

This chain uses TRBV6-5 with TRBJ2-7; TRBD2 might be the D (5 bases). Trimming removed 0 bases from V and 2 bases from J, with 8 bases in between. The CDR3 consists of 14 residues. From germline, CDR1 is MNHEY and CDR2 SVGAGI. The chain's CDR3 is CASSYSGSTYEQYF. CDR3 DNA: TGTGCCAGCAGTTACTCGGGGAGTACCTACGAGCAGTACTTC.

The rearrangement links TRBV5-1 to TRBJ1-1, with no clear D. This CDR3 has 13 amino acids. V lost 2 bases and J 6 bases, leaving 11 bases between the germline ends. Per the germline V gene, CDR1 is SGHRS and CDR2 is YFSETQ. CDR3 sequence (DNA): TGCGCCAGCAGCTTTAACCCAGAGGCTGAAGCTTTCTTT. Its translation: CASSFNPEAEAFF.